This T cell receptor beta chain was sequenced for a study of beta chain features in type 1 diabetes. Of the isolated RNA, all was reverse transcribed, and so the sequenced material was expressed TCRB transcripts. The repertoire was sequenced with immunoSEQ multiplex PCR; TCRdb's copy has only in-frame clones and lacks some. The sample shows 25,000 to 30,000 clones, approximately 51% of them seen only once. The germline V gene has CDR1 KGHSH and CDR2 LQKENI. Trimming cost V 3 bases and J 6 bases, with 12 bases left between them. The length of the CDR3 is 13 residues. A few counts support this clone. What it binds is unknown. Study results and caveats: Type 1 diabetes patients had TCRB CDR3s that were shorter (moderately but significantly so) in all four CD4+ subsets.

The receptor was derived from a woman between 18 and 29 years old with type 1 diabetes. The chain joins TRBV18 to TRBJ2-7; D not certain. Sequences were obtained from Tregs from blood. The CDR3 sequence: CASSPDNSAEQYF. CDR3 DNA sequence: TGTGCCAGCTCACCCGACAATTCGGCCGAGCAGTACTTC.